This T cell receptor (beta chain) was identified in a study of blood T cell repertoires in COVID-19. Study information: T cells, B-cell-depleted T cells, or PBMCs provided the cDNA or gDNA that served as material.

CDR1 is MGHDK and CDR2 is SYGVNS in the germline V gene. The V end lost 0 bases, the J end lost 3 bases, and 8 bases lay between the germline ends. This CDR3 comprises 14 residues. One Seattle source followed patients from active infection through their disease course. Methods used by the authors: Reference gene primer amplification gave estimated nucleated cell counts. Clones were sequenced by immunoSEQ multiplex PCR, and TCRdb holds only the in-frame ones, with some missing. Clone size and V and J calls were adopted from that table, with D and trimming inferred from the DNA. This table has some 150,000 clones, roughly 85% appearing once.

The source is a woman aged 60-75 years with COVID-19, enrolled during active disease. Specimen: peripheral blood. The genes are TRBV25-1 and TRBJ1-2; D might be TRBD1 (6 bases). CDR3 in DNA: TGTGCCAGCAGTGAATATGGACAGCACTATGGCTACACCTTC. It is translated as CASSEYGQHYGYTF.